The clone carrying this TCR beta chain occurred a few times. What it recognizes is unknown. The data derive from a study of PD-1 blockade in classical Hodgkin lymphoma. Overall study: With a 2-week interval, patients received intravenous nivolumab at 3 mg/kg. Regarding the study as a whole: As was reported, newly diagnosed patients showed lower baseline TCR diversity than healthy donors did.

Patients all relapsed after autologous stem cell transplantation, and there was variation in brentuximab vedotin exposure. Sequencing was performed with immunoSEQ multiplex PCR; in TCRdb, only in-frame clones are kept and a portion is missing. The repertoire holds 35,000 or so clones, approximately 82% seen once, with roughly 15% in the top ten. This sequence was found in a human donor with classical Hodgkin lymphoma. This sample comprised peripheral blood mononuclear cells (PBMCs), obtained before the second cycle of nivolumab.

CDR3 DNA: TGTGCCACCAGCAGAGATGTTGCGGGGGCCCGGGAGACCCAGTACTTC. Residues: CATSRDVAGARETQYF. The rearrangement joins TRBV15 to TRBJ2-5; possibly TRBD2 for D (7 bases). V lost 0 bases and J 5 bases, leaving 16 bases between the germline ends. Per the germline V gene, CDR1 is LNHNV and CDR2 is YYDKDF (reference sequence). This CDR3 is 16 amino acids long.